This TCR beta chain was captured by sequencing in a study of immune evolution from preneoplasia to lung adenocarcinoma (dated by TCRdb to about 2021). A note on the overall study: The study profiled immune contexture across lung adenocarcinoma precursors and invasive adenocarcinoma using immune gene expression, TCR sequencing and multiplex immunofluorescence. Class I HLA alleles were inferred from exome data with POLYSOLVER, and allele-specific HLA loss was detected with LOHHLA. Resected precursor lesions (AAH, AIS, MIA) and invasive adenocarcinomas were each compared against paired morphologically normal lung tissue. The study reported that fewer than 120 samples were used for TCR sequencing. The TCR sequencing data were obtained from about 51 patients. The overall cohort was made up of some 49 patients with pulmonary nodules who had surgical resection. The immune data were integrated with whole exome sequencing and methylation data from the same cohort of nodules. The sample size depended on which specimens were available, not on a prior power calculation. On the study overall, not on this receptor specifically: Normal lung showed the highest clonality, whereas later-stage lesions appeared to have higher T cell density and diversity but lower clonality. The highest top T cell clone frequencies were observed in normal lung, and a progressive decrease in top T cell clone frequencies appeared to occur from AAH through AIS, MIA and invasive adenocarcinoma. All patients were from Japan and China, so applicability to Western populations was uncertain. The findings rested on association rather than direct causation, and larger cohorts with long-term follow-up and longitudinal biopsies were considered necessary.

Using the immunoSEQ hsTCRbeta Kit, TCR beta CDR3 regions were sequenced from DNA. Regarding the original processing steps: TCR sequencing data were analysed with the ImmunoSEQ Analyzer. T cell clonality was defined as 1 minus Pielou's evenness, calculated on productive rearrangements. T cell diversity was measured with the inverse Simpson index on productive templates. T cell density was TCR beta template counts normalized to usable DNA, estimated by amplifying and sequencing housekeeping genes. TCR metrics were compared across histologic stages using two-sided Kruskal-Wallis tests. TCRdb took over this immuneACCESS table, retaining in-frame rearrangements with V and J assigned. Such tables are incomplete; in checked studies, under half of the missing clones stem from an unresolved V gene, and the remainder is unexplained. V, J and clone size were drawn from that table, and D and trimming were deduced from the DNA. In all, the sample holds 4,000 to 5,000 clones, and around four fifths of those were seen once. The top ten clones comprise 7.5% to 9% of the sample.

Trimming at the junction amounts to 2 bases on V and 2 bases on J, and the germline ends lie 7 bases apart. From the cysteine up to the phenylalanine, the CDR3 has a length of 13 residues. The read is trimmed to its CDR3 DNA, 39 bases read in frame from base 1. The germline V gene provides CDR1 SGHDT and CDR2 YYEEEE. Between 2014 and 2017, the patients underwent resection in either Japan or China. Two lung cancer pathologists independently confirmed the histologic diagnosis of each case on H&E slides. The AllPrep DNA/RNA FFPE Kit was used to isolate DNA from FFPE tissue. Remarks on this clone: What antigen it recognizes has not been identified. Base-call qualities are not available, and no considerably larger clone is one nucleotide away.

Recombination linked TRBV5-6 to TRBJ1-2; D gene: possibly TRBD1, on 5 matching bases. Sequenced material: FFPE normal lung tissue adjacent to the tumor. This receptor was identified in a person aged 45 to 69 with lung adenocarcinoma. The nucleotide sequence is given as TGTGCCAGCAGCTTTGGGGGAAACTATGGCTACACCTTC. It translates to CASSFGGNYGYTF.